This TCR beta chain came from a study of blood T cell repertoires in COVID-19. This table comes from immunoSEQ multiplex PCR, and its TCRdb copy is limited to in-frame clones, with some not included. Found here are approximately 110,000 clones, around 84% of them singletons; the top ten hold approximately 15%. The CDR3 spans 16 residues. V lost 5 bases to trimming and J lost 7 bases; unmatched junction nucleotides: 7. The germline CDR1 and CDR2 sequences are SGHTA and FQGNSA. The V call is TRBV7-2, the J call TRBJ2-2, with 13 positions matching TRBD2. Material: peripheral blood. The sequence was collected from an elderly woman with acute or convalescent COVID-19. CDR3 sequence (DNA): TGTGCCAGCAGCACCGGACTAGCGGGAGTCGTCGGGGAGCTGTTTTTT. Protein sequence: CASSTGLAGVVGELFF. Full variable domain (remainder filled in from reference TRBV7-2 and TRBJ2-2): GAGVSQSPSNKVTEKGKDVELRCDPISGHTALYWYRQSLGQGLEFLIYFQGNSAPDKSGLPSDRFSAERTGGSVSTLTIQRTQQEDSAVYLCASSTGLAGVVGELFFGEGSRLTVL.